This T cell receptor (beta chain) was sequenced for a study of T cells in Graves' hyperthyroidism and ophthalmopathy. Across the study: Blood from the periphery was taken at initial diagnosis, before any treatment.

Disease duration under 2 months; hyperthyroidism patients were aged 18 to 65. For the diagnoses, clinical symptoms, serum thyroxine and TRAb, thyroid ultrasound and orbital computed tomography were used. RNA transcripts yielded amplified TCR beta CDR3 regions. When the TCR CDR3 underwent first-round RT-PCR, the HTBI primer set was used. TCRdb recomputed calls from the multiplex PCR reads with MiXCR, one row per CDR3 protein. The sample has about 420,000 distinct CDR3 sequences; roughly 15% are singletons. Study-wide results and caveats: Blood also contained most expanded thyroid clonotypes above 0.001.

This clonotype was seen at least ten times. Its antigen is still unknown. Germline V gene sequence: CDR1 WNHNN, CDR2 SYGVQD (reference sequence). The V and J ends lost 7 bases and 1 base, in that order; junction bases with no gene match: 3. This CDR3 has 13 amino acids. The source material was blood. V gene TRBV10-1 combines with J gene TRBJ1-1, with TRBD1 matching 7 bases. The sequence derives from a young woman with Graves' hyperthyroidism. The CDR3 loop reads CASKGQPNTEAFF. The DNA of the CDR3 is TGCGCCAGCAAGGGACAGCCGAACACTGAAGCTTTCTTT.